Given below is one T cell receptor beta chain in context. These data come from a study of blood T cell repertoires in COVID-19. Methods used by the authors: Quantification of nucleated cells was approximated via reference gene primer amplification. Assay used: immunoSEQ multiplex PCR; TCRdb lists only in-frame clones, some missing. D and trimming were read from the DNA, whereas the V and J calls and clone size are those reported in that table. The sample has 200,000 to 250,000 clones; under 90% are singletons. The CDR3 sequence is 13 residues long. In germline, CDR1 is MDHEN, CDR2 SYDVKM. V dropped 9 bases and J dropped 4 bases, with 15 bases sitting between them.

The receptor comes from a man aged 80 or over with acute or convalescent COVID-19. Sequenced sample: peripheral blood. J is TRBJ1-2 and V is TRBV28; TRBD1 is a possible D gene (6 bases). CDR3 coding DNA: TGTGCCAGTCTTAGGGGGAGGGTCTATGGCTACACCTTC. Protein: CASLRGRVYGYTF.